This T cell receptor beta chain was obtained from a study of response to subunit inactivated influenza vaccine. Study findings and constraints: Few new T cells, the authors suggested, are recruited by each seasonal influenza vaccination.

Comment on this clonotype: Its antigen is unknown.

The germline V gene encodes CDR1 MGHRA and CDR2 YSYEKL. Trimming took off 2 bases at V and 0 bases at J, with 11 bases between the two ends. The CDR3 has 17 amino acids. MiXCR, run by TCRdb on the RT-PCR reads, gives a single entry per CDR3 protein. Of fewer than 800,000 distinct CDR3 sequences listed, less than 20% are singletons. The sample here was PBMCs from blood, taken about 13 days after vaccination. The chain carries TRBV4-1 and TRBJ2-6, with unresolved D. This TCR was sampled from a man aged 50-60 years who received an inactivated influenza vaccine. CDR3 sequence reads: CASSQRMDRSGANVLTF. The CDR3, as DNA: TGCGCCAGCAGCCAACGCATGGACCGCTCTGGGGCCAACGTCCTGACTTTC.